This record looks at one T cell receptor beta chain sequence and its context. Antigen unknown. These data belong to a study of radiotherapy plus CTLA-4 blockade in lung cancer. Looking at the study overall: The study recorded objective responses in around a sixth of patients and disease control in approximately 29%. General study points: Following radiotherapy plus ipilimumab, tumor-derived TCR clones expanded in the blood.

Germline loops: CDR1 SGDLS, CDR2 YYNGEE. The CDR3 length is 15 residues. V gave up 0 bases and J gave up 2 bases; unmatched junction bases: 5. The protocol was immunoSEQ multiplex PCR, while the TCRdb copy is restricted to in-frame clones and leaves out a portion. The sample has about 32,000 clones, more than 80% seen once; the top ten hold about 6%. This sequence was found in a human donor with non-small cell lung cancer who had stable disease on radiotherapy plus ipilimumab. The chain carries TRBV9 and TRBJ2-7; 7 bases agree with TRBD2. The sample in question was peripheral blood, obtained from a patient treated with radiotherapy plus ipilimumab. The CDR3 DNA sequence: TGTGCCAGCAGCGTAGAGGGTAGCGGGCCCTACGAGCAGTACTTC. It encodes CASSVEGSGPYEQYF.